The present TCR beta chain was sequenced within a study of chemoradiotherapy in HPV16-positive cancers. Data came from immunoSEQ multiplex PCR; TCRdb stores just in-frame clones and leaves some out. The data show about 32,000 clones, with approximately 90% seen just once and 4.5% to 5.5% held by the top ten. This CDR3 is 14 amino acids long. The sequencing used blood, collected from a patient who underwent chemoradiotherapy. The clonotype originates from a human donor with HPV-associated anogenital cancer. The gene calls are TRBV21-1 and TRBJ2-2. TRBV21-1 is reported as a pseudogene. The CDR3 DNA reads as TGTGCCGATTCAGTAGGGGGGTTCGCCGGGGAGCTGTTTTTT. Its translation is CADSVGGFAGELFF.